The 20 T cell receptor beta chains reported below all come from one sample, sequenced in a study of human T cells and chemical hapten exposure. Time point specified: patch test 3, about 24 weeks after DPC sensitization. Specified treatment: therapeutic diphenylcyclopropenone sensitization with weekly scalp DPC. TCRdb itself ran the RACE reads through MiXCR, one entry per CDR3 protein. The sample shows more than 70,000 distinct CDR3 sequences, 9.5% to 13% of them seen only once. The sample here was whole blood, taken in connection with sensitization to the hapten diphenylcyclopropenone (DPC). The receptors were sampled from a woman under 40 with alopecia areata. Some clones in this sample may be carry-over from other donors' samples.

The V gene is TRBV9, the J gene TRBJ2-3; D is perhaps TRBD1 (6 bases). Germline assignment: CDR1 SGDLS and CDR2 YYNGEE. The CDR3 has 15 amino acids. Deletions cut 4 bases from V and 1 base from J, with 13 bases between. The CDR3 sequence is CASSPGTTRTDTQYF. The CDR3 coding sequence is TGTGCCAGCAGCCCCGGGACAACTCGCACAGATACGCAGTATTTT.

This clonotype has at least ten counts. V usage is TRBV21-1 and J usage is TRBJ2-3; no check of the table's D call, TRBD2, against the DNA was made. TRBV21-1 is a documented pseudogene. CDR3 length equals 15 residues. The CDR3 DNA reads TGTGCCAGCAGCGCGGGCAGCGGAAACACAGATACGCAGTATTTT. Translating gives CASSAGSGNTDTQYF.

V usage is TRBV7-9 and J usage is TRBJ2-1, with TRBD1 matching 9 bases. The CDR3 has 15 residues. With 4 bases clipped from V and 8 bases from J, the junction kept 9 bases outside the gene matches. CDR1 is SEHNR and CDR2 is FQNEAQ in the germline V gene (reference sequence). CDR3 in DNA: TGTGCCAGCAGCTCACCCGGGACAGGGCACCATGAGCAGTTCTTC. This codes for CASSSPGTGHHEQFF.

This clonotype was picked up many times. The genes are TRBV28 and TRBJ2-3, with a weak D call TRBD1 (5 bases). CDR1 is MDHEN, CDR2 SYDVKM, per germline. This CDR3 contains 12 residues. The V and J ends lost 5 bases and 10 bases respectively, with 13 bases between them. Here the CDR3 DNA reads TGTGCCAGCAGTAGGGGTGGGTTCGCGCAGTATTTT. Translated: CASSRGGFAQYF. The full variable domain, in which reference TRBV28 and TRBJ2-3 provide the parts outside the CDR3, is DVKVTQSSRYLVKRTGEKVFLECVQDMDHENMFWYRQDPGLGLRLIYFSYDVKMKEKGDIPEGYSVSREKKERFSLILESASTNQTSMYLCASSRGGFAQYFGPGTRLTVL.

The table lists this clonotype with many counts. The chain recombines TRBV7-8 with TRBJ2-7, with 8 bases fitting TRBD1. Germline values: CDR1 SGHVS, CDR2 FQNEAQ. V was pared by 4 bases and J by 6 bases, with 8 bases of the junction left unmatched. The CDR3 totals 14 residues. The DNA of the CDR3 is TGTGCCAGCAGCTCGCCCCAGGGGGCTGCCGAGCAGTACTTC. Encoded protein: CASSSPQGAAEQYF.

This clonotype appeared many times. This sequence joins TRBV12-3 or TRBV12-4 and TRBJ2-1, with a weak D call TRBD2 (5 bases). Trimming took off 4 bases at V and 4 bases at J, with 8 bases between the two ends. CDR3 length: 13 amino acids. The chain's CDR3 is CASSWEKYNEQFF. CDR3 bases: TGTGCCAGCAGTTGGGAGAAGTACAATGAGCAGTTCTTC.

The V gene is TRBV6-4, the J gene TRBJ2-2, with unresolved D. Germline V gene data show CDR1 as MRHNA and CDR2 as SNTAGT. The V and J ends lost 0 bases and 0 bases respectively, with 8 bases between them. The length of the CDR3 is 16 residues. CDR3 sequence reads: CASSDSVETNTGELFF. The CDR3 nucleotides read TGTGCCAGCAGTGACTCGGTAGAAACGAACACCGGGGAGCTGTTTTTT.

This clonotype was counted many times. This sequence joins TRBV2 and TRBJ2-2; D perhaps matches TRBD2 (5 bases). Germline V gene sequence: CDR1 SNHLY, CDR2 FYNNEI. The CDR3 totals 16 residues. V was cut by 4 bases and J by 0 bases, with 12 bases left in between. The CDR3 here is CASSGRGLTNTGELFF. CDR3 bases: TGTGCCAGCAGTGGACGAGGGCTCACGAACACCGGGGAGCTGTTTTTT.

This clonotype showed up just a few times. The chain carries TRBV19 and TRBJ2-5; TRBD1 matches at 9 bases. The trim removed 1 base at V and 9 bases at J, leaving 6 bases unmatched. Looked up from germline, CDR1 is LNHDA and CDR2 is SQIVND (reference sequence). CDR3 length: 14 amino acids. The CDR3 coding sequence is TGTGCCAGTAGTATAGTCGGACAGGGGAACTCCCAGTACTTC. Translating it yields CASSIVGQGNSQYF.

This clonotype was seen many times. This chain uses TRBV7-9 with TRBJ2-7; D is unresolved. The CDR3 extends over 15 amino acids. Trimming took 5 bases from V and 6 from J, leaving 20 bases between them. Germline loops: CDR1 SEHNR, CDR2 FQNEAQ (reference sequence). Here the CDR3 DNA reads TGTGCCAGCAGCCCATATCGGACCCCGCCGACCGAGCAGTACGTC. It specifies CASSPYRTPPTEQYV.

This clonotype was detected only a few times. The CDR3 sequence: CASSIRQTTNTGELFF. The CDR3, as DNA: TGTGCCAGCTCAATACGACAGACCACGAACACCGGGGAGCTGTTTTTT. The V call is TRBV18, the J call TRBJ2-2; possibly TRBD1 for D (5 bases). The CDR3 has 16 residues. V lost 5 bases and J 0 bases, leaving 13 bases between the germline ends. The germline gives CDR1 KGHSH, CDR2 LQKENI.

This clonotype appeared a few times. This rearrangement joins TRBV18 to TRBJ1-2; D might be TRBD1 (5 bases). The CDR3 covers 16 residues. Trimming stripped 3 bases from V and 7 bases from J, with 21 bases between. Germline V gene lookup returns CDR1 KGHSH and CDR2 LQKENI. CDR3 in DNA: TGTGCCAGCTCACCGGGGGGAGAACGCGTCCATATTGGCTACACCTTC. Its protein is CASSPGGERVHIGYTF.

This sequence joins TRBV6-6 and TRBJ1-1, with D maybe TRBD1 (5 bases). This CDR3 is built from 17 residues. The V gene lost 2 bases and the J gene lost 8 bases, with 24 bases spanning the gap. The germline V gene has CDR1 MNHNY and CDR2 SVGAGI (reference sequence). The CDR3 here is CASSYREIETVVPEAFF. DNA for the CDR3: TGTGCCAGCAGTTACCGGGAGATTGAGACAGTAGTCCCAGAAGCTTTCTTT.

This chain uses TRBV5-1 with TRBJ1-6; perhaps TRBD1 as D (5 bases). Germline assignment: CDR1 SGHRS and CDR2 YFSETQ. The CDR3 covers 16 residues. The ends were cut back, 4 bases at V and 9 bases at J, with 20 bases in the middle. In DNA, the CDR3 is TGCGCCAGCAGCCTGGAGGGGCGACAGTCGCTTTCACCCCTCCACTTT. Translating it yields CASSLEGRQSLSPLHF.

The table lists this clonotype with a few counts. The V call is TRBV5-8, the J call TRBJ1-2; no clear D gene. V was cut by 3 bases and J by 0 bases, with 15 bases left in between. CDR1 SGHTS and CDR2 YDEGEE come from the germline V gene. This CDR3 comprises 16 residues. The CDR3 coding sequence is TGTGCCAGCAGCTCTAGGATAAAGCAAGCTAACTATGGCTACACCTTC. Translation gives CASSSRIKQANYGYTF.

The CDR3 loop is CASSQSGGIGNTIYF. The CDR3 nucleotides read TGTGCCAGCAGCCAGTCAGGGGGCATCGGAAACACCATATATTTT. The chain recombines TRBV4-2 with TRBJ1-3; TRBD1 aligns across 8 bases. Germline V gives CDR1 LGHNA, CDR2 YNFKEQ. The CDR3 spans 15 residues. Germline trimming cut 3 bases from V and 4 bases from J; bases unmatched to any gene: 5.

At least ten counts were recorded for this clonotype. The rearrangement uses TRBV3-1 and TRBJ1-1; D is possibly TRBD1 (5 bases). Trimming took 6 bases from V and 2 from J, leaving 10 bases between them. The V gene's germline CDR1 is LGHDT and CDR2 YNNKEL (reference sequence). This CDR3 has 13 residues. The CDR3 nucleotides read TGTGCCAGCAGTTCAGGGACCAACACTGAAGCTTTCTTT. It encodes CASSSGTNTEAFF.

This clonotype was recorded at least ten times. The CDR3 is CASRGGPEAQYF. The CDR3 DNA reads TGTGCCAGCAGGGGGGGGCCAGAAGCGCAGTATTTT. The V and J genes are TRBV2 and TRBJ2-3, with D possibly TRBD2 on 7 matching bases. This CDR3 comprises 12 residues. Germline V lookup: CDR1 SNHLY, CDR2 FYNNEI. V lost 6 bases and J 10 bases, leaving 14 bases between the germline ends.

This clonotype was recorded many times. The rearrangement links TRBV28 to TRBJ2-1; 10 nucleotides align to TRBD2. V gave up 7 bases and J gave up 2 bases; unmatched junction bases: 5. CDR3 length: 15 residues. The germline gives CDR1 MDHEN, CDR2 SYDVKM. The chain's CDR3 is CASNPSGGTYNEQFF. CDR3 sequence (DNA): TGTGCCAGCAACCCTAGCGGGGGCACCTACAATGAGCAGTTCTTC. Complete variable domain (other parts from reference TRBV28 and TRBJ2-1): DVKVTQSSRYLVKRTGEKVFLECVQDMDHENMFWYRQDPGLGLRLIYFSYDVKMKEKGDIPEGYSVSREKKERFSLILESASTNQTSMYLCASNPSGGTYNEQFFGPGTRLTVL.

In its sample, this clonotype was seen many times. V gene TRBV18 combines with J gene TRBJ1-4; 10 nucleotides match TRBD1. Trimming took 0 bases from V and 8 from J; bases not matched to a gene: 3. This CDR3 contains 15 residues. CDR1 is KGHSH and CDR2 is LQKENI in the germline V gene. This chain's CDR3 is CASSPPGQGYEKLFF. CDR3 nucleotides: TGTGCCAGCTCACCACCGGGACAGGGGTACGAAAAACTGTTTTTT. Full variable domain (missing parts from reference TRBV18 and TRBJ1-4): NAGVMQNPRHLVRRRGQEARLRCSPMKGHSHVYWYRQLPEEGLKFMVYLQKENIIDESGMPKERFSAEFPKEGPSILRIQQVVRGDSAAYFCASSPPGQGYEKLFFGSGTQLSVL.